Following are 18 T cell receptor beta chains from one sample sequenced in a study of identical twins. TCRdb used MiXCR to reprocess the 5' RACE reads, holding one entry per CDR3 protein. The sample shows about 150,000 distinct CDR3 sequences, approximately 4% of them seen only once. Sequencing was carried out using memory T cells sorted from blood. Receptor source: a man aged 18-30 years in good health.

Ten or more counts support this clonotype. The V gene is TRBV20-1, the J gene TRBJ1-3, with D perhaps TRBD1 (5 bases). Germline CDR1 and CDR2: DFQATT and SNEGSKA (reference sequence). Trimming left V 1 base short and J 0 bases short, with 13 bases between. The CDR3 has 16 residues. Here the CDR3 reads CSARGGGVVSGNTIYF. The DNA of the CDR3 is TGCAGTGCTAGAGGGGGGGGTGTCGTCTCTGGAAACACCATATATTTT.

This clonotype was counted at least ten times. The rearrangement uses TRBV30 and TRBJ2-1, with 9 bases fitting TRBD1. J lost 7 bases, V lost 8 bases, and 9 bases had no gene match. This CDR3 has 13 amino acids. Germline V lookup: CDR1 GTSNPN, CDR2 SVGIG (reference sequence). CDR3 sequence (DNA): TGTGCCCGACAGGGGGAGGCTGGGAATGAGCAGTTCTTC. Translating it yields CARQGEAGNEQFF.

This clonotype showed up many times. The rearrangement joins TRBV5-1 to TRBJ2-1; TRBD2 aligns across 12 bases. CDR3 length: 19 residues. The ends lost 0 bases at V and 2 bases at J; junction bases unmatched: 9. Germline CDR1 and CDR2: SGHRS and YFSETQ. In nucleotides, the CDR3 is TGCGCCAGCAGCTTGGGTCTAGCGGGAGGGCCGAGTCCCTACAATGAGCAGTTCTTC. Translated: CASSLGLAGGPSPYNEQFF.

This clonotype was observed many times. V and J are TRBV28 and TRBJ1-5, with 7 bases lining up with TRBD1. V was pared by 2 bases and J by 5 bases, with 6 bases of the junction left unmatched. From germline, CDR1 is MDHEN and CDR2 SYDVKM. This CDR3 has 15 amino acids. CDR3 residues: CASSLHRQGHQPQHF. DNA of the CDR3: TGTGCCAGCAGTTTACACCGACAGGGACATCAGCCCCAGCATTTT.

This clonotype was seen ten or more times. The rearrangement joins TRBV6-1 to TRBJ2-1; 13 bases fit TRBD2. J lost 15 bases, V lost 5 bases, and 16 bases had no gene match. Looked up from germline, CDR1 is MNHNS and CDR2 is SASEGT. CDR3 size: 16 residues. CDR3 protein: CASSNLLAGGPARRFF. The CDR3, as DNA: TGTGCCAGCAGTAATCTACTAGCGGGAGGGCCTGCGAGGAGGTTCTTC.

This clonotype has a count of ten or more. The genes are TRBV25-1 and TRBJ2-5; tentative D call: TRBD1 (6 bases). The V gene lost 7 bases and the J gene lost 5 bases, with 20 bases spanning the gap. Germline V lookup: CDR1 MGHDK, CDR2 SYGVNS. CDR3 length equals 15 residues. The CDR3 DNA follows: TGTGCCAGCAATGACAAGGGGGTATTCTCGGAGACCCAGTACTTC. Its protein is CASNDKGVFSETQYF.

This clonotype was counted ten times or more. The chain joins TRBV11-2 to TRBJ2-3, with 10 positions matching TRBD2. This CDR3 comprises 19 residues. CDR1 SGHAT and CDR2 FQNNGV come from the germline V gene. Losses at the gene ends were 6 bases for V and 0 bases for J; bases not matched to a gene: 15. CDR3 coding DNA: TGTGCCAGCAGAACCAAACTAGCGGGAACGAATAAGAGCACAGATACGCAGTATTTT. Translating gives CASRTKLAGTNKSTDTQYF.

This clonotype has at least ten counts. The V call is TRBV7-8, the J call TRBJ2-3; TRBD2 is a possible D gene (6 bases). The CDR3 length is 14 residues. Germline CDR1 and CDR2: SGHVS and FQNEAQ. Between the trimmed V and J ends, which lost 5 bases and 2 bases, there was a span of 11 bases. The CDR3 loop is CASSPGVATDTQYF. The CDR3 coding sequence is TGTGCCAGCAGCCCGGGAGTGGCCACAGATACGCAGTATTTT.

This clonotype was picked up many times. The DNA for the CDR3 is TGCGCCAGCAGCTCGGGACTAGCGGGAGGTGGAGAGACCCAGTACTTC. Translated, it gives CASSSGLAGGGETQYF. This sequence joins TRBV5-1 and TRBJ2-5; TRBD2 agrees at 15 bases. V shed 3 bases and J 4 bases; nucleotides not matched to a gene: 4. This CDR3 is built from 16 residues. CDR1 is SGHRS and CDR2 is YFSETQ in the germline V gene. Using reference TRBV5-1 and TRBJ2-5 for the parts outside the CDR3, the full variable domain is KAGVTQTPRYLIKTRGQQVTLSCSPISGHRSVSWYQQTPGQGLQFLFEYFSETQRNKGNFPGRFSGRQFSNSRSEMNVSTLELGDSALYLCASSSGLAGGGETQYFGPGTRLLVL.

This clonotype was seen at least ten times. The rearrangement links TRBV9 to TRBJ2-5; tentative D call: TRBD1 (5 bases). Trimming pared 2 bases from V and 1 base from J, leaving 9 bases between. The germline gives CDR1 SGDLS, CDR2 YYNGEE. This CDR3 spans 14 amino acids. The CDR3: CASSVGRSQETQYF. The CDR3, as DNA: TGTGCCAGCAGCGTGGGGCGGAGCCAAGAGACCCAGTACTTC.

The table lists this clonotype with a few counts. V is TRBV18 and J is TRBJ1-6, with no clear D. V lost 4 bases and J 10 bases, leaving 14 bases between the germline ends. CDR1 is KGHSH and CDR2 is LQKENI in the germline V gene. CDR3 length: 14 amino acids. CDR3 DNA: TGTGCCAGCTCACACGGCCCGCCAAACTCACCCCTCCACTTT. This codes for CASSHGPPNSPLHF.

The chain uses TRBV20-1 and TRBJ2-1; either TRBD1 or TRBD2 may supply D (5 bases each). Per germline, CDR1 DFQATT and CDR2 SNEGSKA (reference sequence). Trimming took off 3 bases at V and 0 bases at J, with 12 bases between the two ends. The CDR3 has 15 residues. This CDR3 is CSASATGRSYNEQFF. The DNA for the CDR3 is TGCAGTGCTAGCGCCACGGGACGCTCCTACAATGAGCAGTTCTTC.

This clonotype was seen many times. The V call is TRBV6-2 or TRBV6-3, the J call TRBJ2-1, with TRBD2 identical over 8 bases. The CDR3 spans 12 residues. Trimming took 6 bases from V and 16 from J; bases not matched to a gene: 11. The germline CDR1 and CDR2 sequences are MNHEY and SVGEGT. CDR3: CASRPVAGPIFF. Here the CDR3 DNA reads TGTGCCAGCAGGCCGGTAGCGGGGCCTATTTTCTTC.

This clonotype was found many times. V usage is TRBV15 and J usage is TRBJ2-7, with 9 bases that match TRBD1. The CDR3 contains 12 residues. CDR1 is LNHNV, CDR2 YYDKDF, per germline (reference sequence). The junction had 2 bases not matched to a gene; V was cut back by 9 bases and J by 2 bases. The CDR3 DNA reads TGTGCCACGGGACAGGGTACCTACGAGCAGTACGTC. It encodes CATGQGTYEQYV.

This clonotype was recorded at least ten times. The rearrangement links TRBV25-1 to TRBJ1-2, with D maybe TRBD1 (6 bases). This CDR3 region has 14 residues. Germline CDR1 is MGHDK and CDR2 is SYGVNS. Trimming left V 1 base short and J 8 bases short, with 14 bases between. The CDR3 loop is CASSESGGAGGYTF. CDR3 DNA sequence: TGTGCCAGCAGTGAATCCGGGGGGGCAGGAGGCTACACCTTC.

This clonotype was counted ten times or more. In DNA form, the CDR3 reads TGCGCCAGCAGCCGGTTAGCGGGAGGAGGGGATACGCAGTATTTT. Its protein is CASSRLAGGGDTQYF. V usage is TRBV5-1 and J usage is TRBJ2-3, with 10 nucleotides matching TRBD2. The CDR3 loop spans 15 amino acids. CDR1 SGHRS and CDR2 YFSETQ come from the germline V gene. V shed 4 bases and J 6 bases; nucleotides not matched to a gene: 8.

In its sample, this clonotype was seen many times. CDR3 sequence: CASSSITDTQYF. The DNA for the CDR3 is TGTGCCAGCAGCTCGATCACAGATACGCAGTATTTT. The chain carries TRBV11-2 and TRBJ2-3; D not resolved. Trimming removed 4 bases at V and 2 bases at J, with 4 bases between. The CDR3 is 12 amino acids. CDR1 is SGHAT, CDR2 FQNNGV, per germline. The variable domain in full, completed from reference TRBV11-2 and TRBJ2-3, reads EAGVAQSPRYKIIEKRQSVAFWCNPISGHATLYWYQQILGQGPKLLIQFQNNGVVDDSQLPKDRFSAERLKGVDSTLKIQPAKLEDSAVYLCASSSITDTQYFGPGTRLTVL.

This clonotype was seen ten or more times. The junction and the germline gene differ at one end; a read error may be behind it. The chain links TRBV6-1 to TRBJ1-2; TRBD1 aligns across 12 bases. CDR1 is MNHNS and CDR2 is SASEGT in the germline V gene. There are 13 residues in the CDR3. CDR3 nucleotide sequence: TGTGCCAGCAGTGGTCCGGGACAGGGGGCCCCAGCCTTC. This sequence encodes CASSGPGQGAPAF.